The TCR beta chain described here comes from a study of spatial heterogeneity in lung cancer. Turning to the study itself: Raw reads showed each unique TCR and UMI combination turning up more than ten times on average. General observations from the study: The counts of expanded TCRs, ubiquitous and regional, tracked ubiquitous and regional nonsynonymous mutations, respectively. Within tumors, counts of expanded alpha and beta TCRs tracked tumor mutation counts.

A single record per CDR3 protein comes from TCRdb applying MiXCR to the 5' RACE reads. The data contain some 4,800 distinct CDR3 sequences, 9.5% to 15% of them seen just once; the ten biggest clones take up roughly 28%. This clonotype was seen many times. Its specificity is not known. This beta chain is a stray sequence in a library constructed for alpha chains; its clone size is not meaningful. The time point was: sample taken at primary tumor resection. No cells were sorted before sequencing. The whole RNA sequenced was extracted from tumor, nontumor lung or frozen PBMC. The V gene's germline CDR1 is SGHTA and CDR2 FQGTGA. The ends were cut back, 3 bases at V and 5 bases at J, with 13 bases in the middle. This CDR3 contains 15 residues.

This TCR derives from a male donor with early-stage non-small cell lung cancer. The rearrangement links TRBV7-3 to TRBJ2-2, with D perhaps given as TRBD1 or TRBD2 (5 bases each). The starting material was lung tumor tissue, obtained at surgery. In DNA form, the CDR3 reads TGTGCCAGCAGCTTGGCCGGGACCGTGACCGGGGAGCTGTTTTTT. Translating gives CASSLAGTVTGELFF.